One and the same sample provided the 31 T cell receptor beta chains below, sequenced in a study of blood T cell repertoires in COVID-19. Assay: immunoSEQ multiplex PCR; the TCRdb copy retains only in-frame clones and omits some. Among a few hundred thousand clones listed, 75% to 85% were seen once. Sequencing used peripheral blood. These receptors were collected from a man aged 50-59 years with active or convalescent COVID-19.

The V gene is TRBV6-6, the J gene TRBJ2-7; 16 nucleotides line up with TRBD2. V lost 6 bases, J lost 0 bases, and 17 bases stayed unmatched. Germline V CDR1 and CDR2: MNHNY, SVGAGI (reference sequence). The CDR3 spans 21 residues. CDR3 residues: CASSLVNPGLAGGTSSYEQYF. Written as DNA, the CDR3 is TGTGCCAGCAGCCTCGTGAACCCGGGACTAGCGGGAGGGACGAGCTCCTACGAGCAGTACTTC.

This clone has a single count. This chain connects TRBV6-2 or TRBV6-3 to TRBJ2-3; 9 bases fit TRBD2. Per germline, CDR1 MNHEY and CDR2 SVGEGT. The CDR3 contains 17 residues. Losses at the gene ends were 5 bases for V and 4 bases for J; bases not matched to a gene: 13. The CDR3 sequence is CASSARGAGGFADTQYF. The CDR3 DNA reads TGTGCCAGCAGTGCCCGAGGAGCGGGGGGCTTCGCAGATACGCAGTATTTT.

The chain uses TRBV6-2 or TRBV6-3 and TRBJ2-1, with D perhaps matching TRBD2 (5 bases). The CDR3 loop spans 14 amino acids. The V gene's germline CDR1 is MNHEY and CDR2 SVGEGT. Trimming stripped 4 bases from V and 3 bases from J, with 10 bases between. CDR3 sequence (DNA): TGTGCCAGCAGTTTAATCCGGGACTACAATGAGCAGTTCTTC. Amino acid sequence: CASSLIRDYNEQFF.

The chain carries TRBV5-4 and TRBJ2-7; a weak D match, TRBD1 (5 bases). The CDR3 has 15 residues. The ends were cut back, 0 bases at V and 0 bases at J, with 10 bases in the middle. The germline V gene encodes CDR1 SGHNT and CDR2 YYREEE (reference sequence). CDR3 nucleotides: TGTGCCAGCAGCTTGGGGGGCTTTAGCTCCTACGAGCAGTACTTC. It codes for CASSLGGFSSYEQYF.

This clone was recorded once. This chain joins TRBV10-3 and TRBJ2-3; 13 bases agree with TRBD2. Germline V gene data show CDR1 as ENHRY and CDR2 as SYGVKD. The length of the CDR3 is 19 residues. V dropped 4 bases and J dropped 3; count of bases not matched to a gene: 13. Here the CDR3 reads CAISGAWTSGRVTTDTQYF. The CDR3 bases are TGTGCCATCAGTGGGGCTTGGACTAGCGGGAGAGTAACAACAGATACGCAGTATTTT.

The V gene is TRBV6-1, the J gene TRBJ2-7; weak D call: TRBD2 (5 bases). This CDR3 has 12 residues. CDR1 MNHNS and CDR2 SASEGT come from the germline V gene. V lost 6 bases, J lost 4 bases, and 10 bases lay in between. CDR3 sequence reads: CASSSWEYEQYF. The CDR3 DNA reads as TGTGCCAGCAGCTCCTGGGAGTACGAGCAGTACTTC.

This clone was seen only a few times. The chain has TRBV4-3 and TRBJ2-1; TRBD2 is a possible D gene (7 bases). This CDR3 comprises 17 residues. Germline V gene data show CDR1 as LGHNA and CDR2 as YSLEER. Deletions cut 0 bases from V and 4 bases from J, with 16 bases between. Written as DNA, the CDR3 is TGCGCCAGCAGCCAAGAGGCGGGGAGGGGGGCTTACAATGAGCAGTTCTTC. This sequence encodes CASSQEAGRGAYNEQFF.

The chain combines TRBV24-1 with TRBJ2-3; the D gene is possibly TRBD2 (6 bases). CDR3 length: 15 amino acids. V lost 4 bases to trimming and J lost 2 bases, with 12 bases between them. Germline lookup yields CDR1 KGHDR and CDR2 SFDVKD. This CDR3 is CATSDGDSFTDTQYF. The CDR3 nucleotides read TGTGCCACCAGTGACGGGGACTCCTTCACAGATACGCAGTATTTT.

As DNA, the CDR3 is TGTGCCAGCAGCCGAGGGGGACAGCTCAATGAGCAGTTCTTC. As protein: CASSRGGQLNEQFF. The rearrangement uses TRBV9 and TRBJ2-1; TRBD1 matches at 7 bases. With 4 bases clipped from V and 6 bases from J, the junction kept 7 bases outside the gene matches. The CDR3 is 14 amino acids. Per germline, CDR1 SGDLS and CDR2 YYNGEE.

The chain uses TRBV9 and TRBJ1-2; possible D gene TRBD1, 5 bases. Germline lookup yields CDR1 SGDLS and CDR2 YYNGEE. CDR3 size: 13 residues. V lost 4 bases and J 12 bases, leaving 19 bases between the germline ends. CDR3 nucleotide sequence: TGTGCCAGCAGCCCCGCCGTTGAGGGACTTAACACCTTC. Translated: CASSPAVEGLNTF.

The rearrangement uses TRBV3-1 (or the pseudogene TRBV3-2) and TRBJ1-4; no clear D. This CDR3 comprises 15 residues. Trimming pared 4 bases from V and 6 bases from J, leaving 15 bases between. CDR1 LGHDT and CDR2 YNNKEL come from the germline V gene (reference sequence). The CDR3 nucleotides read TGTGCCAGCAGCCCATACAACGGCGGAGATGAAAAACTGTTTTTT. Amino acid sequence: CASSPYNGGDEKLFF.

This clone was observed a few times. The chain carries TRBV7-2 and TRBJ2-7; tentatively, D is TRBD2 (6 bases). Germline CDR1 is SGHTA and CDR2 is FQGNSA. This CDR3 contains 11 residues. V lost 4 bases to trimming and J lost 6 bases, with 7 bases between them. CDR3 sequence reads: CASSYGGEQYF. CDR3 DNA: TGTGCCAGCAGCTACGGGGGCGAGCAGTACTTC.

V and J are TRBV5-4 and TRBJ1-2; D unclear. The CDR3 consists of 14 residues. The V gene's germline CDR1 is SGHNT and CDR2 YYREEE (reference sequence). V was pared by 0 bases and J by 5 bases, with 11 bases between. The CDR3 loop is CASSLERTPYGYTF. Written as DNA, the CDR3 is TGTGCCAGCAGCTTGGAGAGGACTCCTTATGGCTACACCTTC.

The chain recombines TRBV7-3 with TRBJ2-1, with 11 bases matching TRBD2. This CDR3 is built from 18 residues. From germline, CDR1 is SGHTA and CDR2 FQGTGA. The V gene end was trimmed by 5 bases and the J gene end by 1 base; junction bases not matched to a gene: 10. The CDR3 coding sequence is TGTGCCAGCAGCCTGACTAGCGGGATAGGTTTTTCCTACAATGAGCAGTTCTTC. As protein: CASSLTSGIGFSYNEQFF.

This clone was detected only a few times. CDR3 sequence reads: CASSPPTANYGYTF. In DNA form, the CDR3 reads TGTGCCAGCTCACCACCGACTGCTAACTATGGCTACACCTTC. The V call is TRBV18, the J call TRBJ1-2; D call uncertain. The CDR3 runs to 14 residues. Germline V gene sequence: CDR1 KGHSH, CDR2 LQKENI. V was trimmed by 0 bases and J by 0 bases, leaving 5 bases between them.

This clone has a single count. The chain is built from TRBV19 and TRBJ2-1; 9 bases align to TRBD2. Germline assignment: CDR1 LNHDA and CDR2 SQIVND (reference sequence). Unmatched junction bases numbered 9, after V lost 6 bases and J lost 9 bases. The CDR3 contains 14 residues. The CDR3 spells CASSAAGGPREQFF. The CDR3 DNA reads TGTGCCAGTAGCGCGGCGGGAGGGCCTCGTGAGCAGTTCTTC.

DNA for the CDR3: TGTGCCAGCTCAAAGGACATTTACTACGAGCAGTACTTC. Residues: CASSKDIYYEQYF. The chain uses TRBV18 and TRBJ2-7; D perhaps matches TRBD1 (5 bases). The CDR3 contains 13 residues. Germline V gives CDR1 KGHSH, CDR2 LQKENI. V was shortened by 5 bases and J by 3 bases, with 11 bases between the two germline ends.

The rearrangement links TRBV28 to TRBJ2-6; 10 bases fit TRBD1. Germline CDR1 reads MDHEN; CDR2 reads SYDVKM. This CDR3 has 22 residues. Trimming took 3 bases from V and 0 from J; bases not matched to a gene: 17. CDR3 loop: CASSFSPPGPGQGNSGANVLTF. The CDR3 coding sequence is TGTGCCAGCAGTTTTTCTCCACCGGGACCGGGACAGGGGAACTCTGGGGCCAACGTCCTGACTTTC. The full variable domain, in which reference TRBV28 and TRBJ2-6 provide the parts outside the CDR3, is DVKVTQSSRYLVKRTGEKVFLECVQDMDHENMFWYRQDPGLGLRLIYFSYDVKMKEKGDIPEGYSVSREKKERFSLILESASTNQTSMYLCASSFSPPGPGQGNSGANVLTFGAGSRLTVL.

This chain connects TRBV21-1 to TRBJ1-1. TRBV21-1 is given as a pseudogene. There are 17 residues in the CDR3. DNA for the CDR3: TGTGCCAGCACCAACCCCGGGAGATTCCTTTGCGTCGATGAAGCTTTCTTT. It codes for CASTNPGRFLCVDEAFF.

The V gene is TRBV9, the J gene TRBJ1-5, with 9 bases that match TRBD1. The length of the CDR3 is 15 residues. V lost 0 bases to trimming and J lost 6 bases; unmatched junction nucleotides: 4. CDR1 SGDLS and CDR2 YYNGEE come from the germline V gene. For the CDR3, the DNA is TGTGCCAGCAGCGTAGGGACAGGGGTTGGTCAGCCCCAGCATTTT. Protein: CASSVGTGVGQPQHF.

The chain has TRBV28 and TRBJ1-1, with a weak D call TRBD1 (6 bases). CDR1 and CDR2 from the germline V gene are MDHEN and SYDVKM. Trimming stripped 10 bases from V and 6 bases from J, with 15 bases between. The CDR3 covers 12 residues. Written as DNA, the CDR3 is TGTGCCACCTTGGGGGCGACAGCTGAAGCTTTCTTT. Protein: CATLGATAEAFF.

This sequence joins TRBV5-5 and TRBJ1-2; D possibly corresponds to TRBD1 (5 bases). V shed 2 bases and J shed 4 bases, with 9 bases lying between them. Germline values: CDR1 SGHKS, CDR2 YYEKEE (reference sequence). The CDR3 length is 13 residues. The CDR3 DNA reads as TGTGCCAGCAGCTTAGACAGCAGCTATGGCTACACCTTC. This translates into CASSLDSSYGYTF.

The CDR3 nucleotides are TGTGCCAGCAGTTATGGGATTAGCGGCGAAACCTACGAGCAGTACTTC. It translates to CASSYGISGETYEQYF. This chain joins TRBV27 and TRBJ2-7, with D possibly being TRBD2 (6 bases). This CDR3 has 16 amino acids. V lost 4 bases, J lost 2 bases, and 18 bases lay in between. The germline CDR1 and CDR2 sequences are MNHEY and SMNVEV (reference sequence).

About this clone: The junction shows a germline mismatch at one end, possibly a read error. The chain links TRBV7-7 to TRBJ2-2, with 10 bases fitting TRBD2. The CDR3 is made up of 15 amino acids. From germline, CDR1 is SSHAT and CDR2 FNYEAQ (reference sequence). In DNA, the CDR3 is TGTGCTAGCAGCGCCAGCGGGAGGGGCACCGGGGAGCTGTTTTTT. This codes for CASSASGRGTGELFF.

The chain couples TRBV5-1 to TRBJ1-5; D unclear. In germline, CDR1 is SGHRS, CDR2 YFSETQ. This CDR3 is 15 amino acids long. Deletions cut 0 bases from V and 8 bases from J, with 15 bases between. The CDR3 protein is CASSLGGGAREPQHF. The DNA of the CDR3 is TGCGCCAGCAGCTTGGGTGGAGGCGCCCGGGAGCCCCAGCATTTT.

V usage is TRBV5-4 and J usage is TRBJ1-1, with 7 bases fitting TRBD1. The CDR3 extends over 17 amino acids. J lost 1 base, V lost 0 bases, and 9 bases had no gene match. Germline V CDR1 and CDR2: SGHNT, YYREEE (reference sequence). Written as DNA, the CDR3 is TGTGCCAGCAGCTTGGGTGCTCTGGGACAGCCGAACACTGAAGCTTTCTTT. Its translation is CASSLGALGQPNTEAFF.

V gene TRBV7-2 combines with J gene TRBJ2-7; 8 positions agree with TRBD2. From germline, CDR1 is SGHTA and CDR2 FQGNSA. The CDR3 is made up of 16 amino acids. V dropped 3 bases and J dropped 2; count of bases not matched to a gene: 9. This CDR3 is CASSFASGPAPYEQYF. The CDR3 coding sequence is TGTGCCAGCAGCTTCGCTAGCGGGCCAGCCCCCTACGAGCAGTACTTC.

This chain links TRBV2 with TRBJ1-5, with D maybe TRBD1 (5 bases). Germline lookup yields CDR1 SNHLY and CDR2 FYNNEI. This CDR3 region has 14 residues. V lost 4 bases to trimming and J lost 11 bases, with 18 bases between them. This CDR3 is CASSGRGPGGAQHF. The CDR3 region has the DNA TGTGCCAGCAGTGGTAGAGGGCCGGGGGGAGCCCAGCATTTT.

The rearrangement links TRBV6-5 to TRBJ2-2, with a possible D match to TRBD2 (5 bases). The CDR3 loop spans 13 amino acids. V gave up 10 bases and J gave up 4 bases, with 13 bases separating them. The germline gives CDR1 MNHEY, CDR2 SVGAGI. The CDR3 loop reads CATRTAGTGELFF. Written as DNA, the CDR3 is TGTGCCACAAGGACGGCGGGCACCGGGGAGCTGTTTTTT.

This rearrangement joins TRBV2 to TRBJ2-1; TRBD2 is a possible D gene (7 bases). V was pared by 7 bases and J by 1 base, with 17 bases between. Germline V gene lookup returns CDR1 SNHLY and CDR2 FYNNEI. CDR3 size: 16 residues. The CDR3 spells CASNPGGGASYNEQFF. The DNA of the CDR3 is TGTGCCAGCAATCCCGGAGGGGGGGCTTCCTACAATGAGCAGTTCTTC.

The chain links TRBV19 to TRBJ2-7; 7 bases align to TRBD2. The V segment lost 4 bases and the J segment 5 bases; nucleotides outside the gene matches: 14. The CDR3 runs to 16 residues. The germline CDR1 and CDR2 sequences are LNHDA and SQIVND (reference sequence). The CDR3 nucleotides read TGTGCCAGTAGTAGCCATTGGGGAGGGGATCTTGACGAGCAGTACTTC. Its translation: CASSSHWGGDLDEQYF.